Shown below are 22 T cell receptor beta chains from a single sample sequenced in a study of post-analysis software for immune sequencing data. Study-wide results and limits: Five TRBV segments were more frequent in patients than controls; TRBV5-6, TRBV5-1 and TRBV20-1 belonged to this group.

TCR beta cDNA libraries included unique molecular identifiers. TCRdb reprocessed the PCR reads via MiXCR and lists one record per CDR3 protein. The sample includes hundreds of thousands of distinct CDR3 sequences, roughly 29% of them seen just once. These TCRs' antigens remain unknown. Material for sequencing was blood. The source is a girl aged 10 to 17 with multiple sclerosis.

This clonotype has a handful of counts. The chain recombines TRBV25-1 with TRBJ2-5; weak D call: TRBD2 (5 bases). The CDR3 covers 14 residues. The germline V gene encodes CDR1 MGHDK and CDR2 SYGVNS. Trimming removed 5 bases from V and 3 bases from J, with 13 bases in between. As DNA, the CDR3 is TGTGCCAGCAGTACTCTGGTGGAGGAAGAGACCCAGTACTTC. Translated: CASSTLVEEETQYF.

The chain uses TRBV3-1 and TRBJ2-5, with 9 bases identical to TRBD2. Germline V gene lookup returns CDR1 LGHDT and CDR2 YNNKEL (reference sequence). This CDR3 is 15 amino acids long. Germline trimming cut 1 base from V and 6 bases from J; bases unmatched to any gene: 6. In nucleotides, the CDR3 is TGTGCCAGCAGCCAAGTTGGCGGGGGGGGTCAGACCCAGTACTTC. Its translation is CASSQVGGGGQTQYF.

Turning to this clonotype: Given a much more abundant clone one base away, this may be a read error. This sequence joins TRBV4-3 and TRBJ2-7; TRBD1 might be the D (5 bases). CDR1 and CDR2 from the germline V gene are LGHNA and YSLEER. The CDR3 spans 17 residues. In nucleotides, the CDR3 is TGCGCCGGCAGCCAAGATCTGGCGCCTGACAGTGGCTACGAGCAGTACTTC. This sequence encodes CAGSQDLAPDSGYEQYF.

This clonotype was observed at least ten times. Compared with germline, one end of the junction differs, possibly owing to a read error. The chain recombines TRBV7-7 with TRBJ1-6; 8 bases map to TRBD1. CDR1 is SSHAT, CDR2 FNYEAQ, per germline (reference sequence). The CDR3 runs 15 residues. As DNA, the CDR3 is TGTGCTAGCAGCTTGAGGGGACAGGAAAATTCACCCCTCCACTTT. It translates to CASSLRGQENSPLHF.

The rearrangement joins TRBV7-9 to TRBJ2-3; D is possibly TRBD2 (6 bases). The V end was cut by 10 bases, the J end by 4 bases, with 18 bases between. The CDR3 runs 14 residues. Germline V gene sequence: CDR1 SEHNR, CDR2 FQNEAQ (reference sequence). The CDR3 DNA is TGTGCCAATAGACCCGCGGGAACTCCAGATACGCAGTATTTT. It codes for CANRPAGTPDTQYF.

This rearrangement joins TRBV20-1 to TRBJ2-2, with 14 bases fitting TRBD2. The CDR3 totals 15 residues. Losses at the gene ends were 3 bases for V and 8 bases for J; bases not matched to a gene: 5. Germline CDR1 DFQATT, CDR2 SNEGSKA (reference sequence). As DNA, the CDR3 is TGCAGTGCTAGGCCCGGACTAGCGGGAGGAGGGGAGCTGTTTTTT. Amino acid sequence: CSARPGLAGGGELFF.

The chain has TRBV20-1 and TRBJ1-2; D is possibly TRBD1 (5 bases). Germline loops: CDR1 DFQATT, CDR2 SNEGSKA (reference sequence). The CDR3 consists of 14 residues. V was cut by 5 bases and J by 6 bases, with 19 bases left in between. The CDR3 is CSAGRDSRGDGYTF. The CDR3, as DNA: TGCAGTGCTGGCCGGGACTCTCGAGGCGATGGCTACACCTTC.

This clonotype was counted between two and nine times. The chain joins TRBV29-1 to TRBJ1-1, with 10 bases lining up with TRBD1. This CDR3 region has 13 residues. With V trimmed by 5 bases and J by 5 bases, 5 bases remained unmatched. The germline V gene has CDR1 SQVTM and CDR2 ANQGSEA. CDR3 sequence: CSVRQGARTEAFF. The CDR3 nucleotides read TGCAGCGTTCGACAGGGGGCGAGGACTGAAGCTTTCTTT.

The V call is TRBV28, the J call TRBJ2-7, with D perhaps TRBD1 or TRBD2 (7 bases each). The germline gives CDR1 MDHEN, CDR2 SYDVKM. The length of the CDR3 is 12 residues. V was shortened by 7 bases and J by 6 bases, with 13 bases between the two germline ends. The CDR3 nucleotides read TGTGCCAGCACCAGGGGGGGCTTCGAGCAGTACTTC. Protein sequence: CASTRGGFEQYF.

V and J are TRBV4-1 and TRBJ2-2; TRBD2 might be the D (5 bases). V lost 4 bases, J lost 6 bases, and 12 bases lay in between. Germline V gives CDR1 MGHRA, CDR2 YSYEKL. The CDR3 loop spans 14 amino acids. The CDR3: CASSPPGLSGELFF. The CDR3 bases are TGCGCCAGCAGCCCCCCCGGACTCTCCGGGGAGCTGTTTTTT.

The chain employs TRBV24-1 and TRBJ2-1, with 7 bases that match TRBD1. In germline, CDR1 is KGHDR, CDR2 SFDVKD. V lost 3 bases and J lost 6; bases outside the gene matches: 7. The CDR3 totals 15 residues. In nucleotides, the CDR3 is TGTGCCACCAGTGATCGAGGGGGCAGAAGCAATGAGCAGTTCTTC. It yields the protein CATSDRGGRSNEQFF.

The chain joins TRBV6-1 to TRBJ2-3; D call uncertain. CDR1 is MNHNS and CDR2 is SASEGT in the germline V gene. V lost 2 bases, J lost 11 bases, and 5 bases lay in between. The CDR3 runs 10 residues. CDR3 coding DNA: TGTGCCAGCAGTGAATTGGTGCAGTATTTT. Translation: CASSELVQYF.

V and J are TRBV10-3 and TRBJ1-2; tentative D call: TRBD1 (5 bases). Trimming left V 10 bases short and J 0 bases short, with 18 bases between. There are 15 residues in the CDR3. Germline V gene lookup returns CDR1 ENHRY and CDR2 SYGVKD. Here the CDR3 reads CATSGTVGANYGYTF. CDR3 bases: TGTGCCACCAGCGGGACGGTTGGAGCTAACTATGGCTACACCTTC.

This clonotype was recorded a few times. The chain uses TRBV9 and TRBJ2-1; D gene ambiguous. This CDR3 spans 13 amino acids. Between the trimmed V and J ends, which lost 0 bases and 15 bases, there was a span of 16 bases. The germline gives CDR1 SGDLS, CDR2 YYNGEE. Here the CDR3 DNA reads TGTGCCAGCAGCGTAGTCGGCCACCCTGAACCGTTCTTC. Translated, it gives CASSVVGHPEPFF.

The rearrangement uses TRBV28 and TRBJ1-5; perhaps TRBD1 as D (5 bases). V was cut by 2 bases and J by 5 bases, with 10 bases left in between. There are 14 residues in the CDR3. The germline gives CDR1 MDHEN, CDR2 SYDVKM. The CDR3 DNA sequence: TGTGCCAGCAGTTTAGCGGGGGTCCATCAGCCCCAGCATTTT. It is translated as CASSLAGVHQPQHF.

This chain links TRBV29-1 with TRBJ2-7, with TRBD2 matching 10 bases. From germline, CDR1 is SQVTM and CDR2 ANQGSEA. The CDR3 is 15 residues long. J lost 0 bases, V lost 7 bases, and 9 bases had no gene match. CDR3: CSAYAAGGSSYEQYF. CDR3 nucleotides: TGCAGCGCCTACGCAGCGGGAGGGAGCTCCTACGAGCAGTACTTC.

The chain employs TRBV5-6 and TRBJ2-2; D is unresolved. V gave up 3 bases and J gave up 7 bases, with 7 bases separating them. The CDR3 spans 12 residues. The germline gives CDR1 SGHDT, CDR2 YYEEEE. The CDR3 spells CASSWKSGELFF. DNA of the CDR3: TGTGCCAGCAGCTGGAAGAGCGGGGAGCTGTTTTTT.

This clonotype has a handful of counts. The chain has TRBV4-3 and TRBJ2-5; TRBD2 might be the D (6 bases). The germline V and J ends were trimmed by 3 bases and 10 bases, with 15 bases remaining between them. Germline-derived CDR1 and CDR2 are LGHNA and YSLEER. This CDR3 comprises 13 residues. This chain's CDR3 is CASSQQLRDFQYF. Here the CDR3 DNA reads TGCGCCAGCAGCCAGCAGCTTCGGGACTTCCAGTACTTC.

The rearrangement joins TRBV2 to TRBJ2-3; 8 bases are a match to TRBD1. V shed 7 bases, J shed 2 bases, and the junction held 5 bases outside the gene matches. CDR3 length: 14 amino acids. Germline-derived CDR1 and CDR2 are SNHLY and FYNNEI. CDR3 protein: CASNRQGFTDTQYF. The DNA for the CDR3 is TGTGCCAGCAACCGACAGGGGTTCACAGATACGCAGTATTTT.

This clonotype came up many times. The chain carries TRBV5-1 and TRBJ1-2; D gene uncertain. With 3 bases removed from V and 1 base from J, the gap between germline ends came to 19 bases. CDR3 length: 17 residues. Per the germline V gene, CDR1 is SGHRS and CDR2 is YFSETQ. CDR3 in amino acids: CASSSTGTRRINYGYTF. The CDR3 coding sequence is TGCGCCAGCAGCTCAACCGGTACCAGACGGATTAACTATGGCTACACCTTC.

This clonotype was picked up a small number of times. This chain joins TRBV20-1 and TRBJ1-6; D not certain. The germline V and J ends were trimmed by 5 bases and 5 bases, with 13 bases remaining between them. The CDR3 is made up of 14 amino acids. Looked up from germline, CDR1 is DFQATT and CDR2 is SNEGSKA (reference sequence). CDR3 in DNA: TGCAGTGCTCTTTGGCAGGATCATAATTCACCCCTCCACTTT. Protein: CSALWQDHNSPLHF.

This chain links TRBV19 with TRBJ2-3, with D possibly matching TRBD2 (7 bases). Germline CDR1 and CDR2: LNHDA and SQIVND (reference sequence). Between the trimmed V and J ends, which lost 7 bases and 4 bases, there was a span of 18 bases. The CDR3 loop spans 15 amino acids. The CDR3 DNA sequence: TGTGCCAGTAAGGGGGGGGAGACCGGAGCAGATACGCAGTATTTT. As protein: CASKGGETGADTQYF.